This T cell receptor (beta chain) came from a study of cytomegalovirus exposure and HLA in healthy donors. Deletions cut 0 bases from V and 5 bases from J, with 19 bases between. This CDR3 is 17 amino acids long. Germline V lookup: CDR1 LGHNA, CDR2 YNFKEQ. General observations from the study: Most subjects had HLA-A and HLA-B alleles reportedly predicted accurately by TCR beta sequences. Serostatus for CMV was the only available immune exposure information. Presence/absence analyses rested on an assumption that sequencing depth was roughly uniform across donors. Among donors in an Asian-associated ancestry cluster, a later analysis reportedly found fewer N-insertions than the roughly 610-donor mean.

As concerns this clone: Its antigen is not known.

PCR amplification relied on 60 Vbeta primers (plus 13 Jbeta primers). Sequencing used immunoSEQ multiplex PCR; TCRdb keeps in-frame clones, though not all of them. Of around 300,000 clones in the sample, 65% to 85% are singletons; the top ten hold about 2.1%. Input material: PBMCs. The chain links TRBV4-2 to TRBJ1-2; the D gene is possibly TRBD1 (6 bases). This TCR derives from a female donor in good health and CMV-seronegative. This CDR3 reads CASSQDWEGGRRYGYTF. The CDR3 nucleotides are TGTGCCAGCAGCCAAGATTGGGAAGGGGGAAGGAGGTATGGCTACACCTTC.